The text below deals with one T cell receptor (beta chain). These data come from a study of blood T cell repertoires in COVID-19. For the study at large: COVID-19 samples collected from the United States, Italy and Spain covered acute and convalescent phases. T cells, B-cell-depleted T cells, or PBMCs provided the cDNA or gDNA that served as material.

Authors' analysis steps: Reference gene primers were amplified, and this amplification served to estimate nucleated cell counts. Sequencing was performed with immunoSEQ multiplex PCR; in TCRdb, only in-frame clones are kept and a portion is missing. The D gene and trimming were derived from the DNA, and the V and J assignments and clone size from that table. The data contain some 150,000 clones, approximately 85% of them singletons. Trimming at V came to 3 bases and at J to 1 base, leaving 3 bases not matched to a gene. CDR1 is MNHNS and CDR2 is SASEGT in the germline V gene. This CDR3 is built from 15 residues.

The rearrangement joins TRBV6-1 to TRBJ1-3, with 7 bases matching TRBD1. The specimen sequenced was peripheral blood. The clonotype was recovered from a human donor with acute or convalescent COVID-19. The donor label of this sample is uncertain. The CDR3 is CASSETGQSGNTIYF. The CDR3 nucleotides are TGTGCCAGCAGTGAGACAGGGCAGTCTGGAAACACCATATATTTT.